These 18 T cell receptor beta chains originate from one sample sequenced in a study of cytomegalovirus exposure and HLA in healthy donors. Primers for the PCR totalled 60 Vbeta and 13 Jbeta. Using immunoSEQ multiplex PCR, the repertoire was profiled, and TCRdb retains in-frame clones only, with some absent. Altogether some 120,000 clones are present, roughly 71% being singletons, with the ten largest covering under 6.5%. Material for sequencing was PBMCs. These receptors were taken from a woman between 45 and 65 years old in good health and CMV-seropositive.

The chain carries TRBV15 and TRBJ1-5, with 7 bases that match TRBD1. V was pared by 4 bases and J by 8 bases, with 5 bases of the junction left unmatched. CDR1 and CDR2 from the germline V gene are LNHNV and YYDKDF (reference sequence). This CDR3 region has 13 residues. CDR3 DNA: TGTGCCACCAGCAAACCGACAGGGAAGCCCCAGCATTTT. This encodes CATSKPTGKPQHF.

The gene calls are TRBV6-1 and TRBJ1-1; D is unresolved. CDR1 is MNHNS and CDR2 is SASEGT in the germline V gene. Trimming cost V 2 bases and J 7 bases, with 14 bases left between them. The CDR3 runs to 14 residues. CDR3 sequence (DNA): TGTGCCAGCAGTGAAAGGTACGAGACAATTGAAGCTTTCTTT. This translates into CASSERYETIEAFF.

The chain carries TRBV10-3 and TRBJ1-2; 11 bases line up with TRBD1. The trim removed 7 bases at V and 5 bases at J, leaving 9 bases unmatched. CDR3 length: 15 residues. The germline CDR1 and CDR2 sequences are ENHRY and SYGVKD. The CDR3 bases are TGTGCCATCAAGAGGACAGGGGGCGGAATTTATGGCTACACCTTC. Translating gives CAIKRTGGGIYGYTF.

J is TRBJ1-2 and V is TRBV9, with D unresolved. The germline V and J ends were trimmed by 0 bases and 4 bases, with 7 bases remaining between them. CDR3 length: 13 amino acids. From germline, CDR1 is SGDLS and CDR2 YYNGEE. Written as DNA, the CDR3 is TGTGCCAGCAGCGTAGACGGTTCCTATGGCTACACCTTC. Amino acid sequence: CASSVDGSYGYTF.

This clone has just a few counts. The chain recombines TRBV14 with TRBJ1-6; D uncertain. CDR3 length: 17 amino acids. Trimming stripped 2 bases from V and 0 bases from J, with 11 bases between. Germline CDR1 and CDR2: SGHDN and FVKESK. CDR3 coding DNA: TGTGCCAGCAGCCAACTAACAGAGAGCTCCTATAATTCACCCCTCCACTTT. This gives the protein CASSQLTESSYNSPLHF.

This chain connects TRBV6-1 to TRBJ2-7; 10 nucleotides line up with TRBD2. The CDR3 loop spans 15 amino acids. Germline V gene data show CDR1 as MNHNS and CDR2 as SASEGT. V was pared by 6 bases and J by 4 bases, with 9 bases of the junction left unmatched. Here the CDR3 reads CASRYKAGGRYEQYF. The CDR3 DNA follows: TGTGCCAGCAGATACAAAGCGGGGGGGCGGTACGAGCAGTACTTC.

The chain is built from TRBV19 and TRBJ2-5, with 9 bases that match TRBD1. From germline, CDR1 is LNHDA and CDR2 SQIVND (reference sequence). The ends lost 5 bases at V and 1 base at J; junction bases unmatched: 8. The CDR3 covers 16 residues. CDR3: CASSPEGQGFQETQYF. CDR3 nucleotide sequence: TGTGCCAGTAGTCCGGAGGGACAGGGCTTCCAAGAGACCCAGTACTTC.

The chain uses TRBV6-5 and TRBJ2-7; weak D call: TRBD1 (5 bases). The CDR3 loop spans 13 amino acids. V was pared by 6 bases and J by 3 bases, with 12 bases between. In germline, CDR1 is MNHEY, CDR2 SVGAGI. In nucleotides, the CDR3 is TGTGCCAGCAGGTGGCAGGGCGACTACGAGCAGTACTTC. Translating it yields CASRWQGDYEQYF.

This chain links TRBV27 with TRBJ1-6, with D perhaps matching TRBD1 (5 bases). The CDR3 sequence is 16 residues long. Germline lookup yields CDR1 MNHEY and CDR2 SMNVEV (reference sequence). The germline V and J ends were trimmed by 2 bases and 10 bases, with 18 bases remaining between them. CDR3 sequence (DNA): TGTGCCAGCAGTTTAGACCCCGGGGGAGTAGGGTCACCCCTCCACTTT. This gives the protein CASSLDPGGVGSPLHF.

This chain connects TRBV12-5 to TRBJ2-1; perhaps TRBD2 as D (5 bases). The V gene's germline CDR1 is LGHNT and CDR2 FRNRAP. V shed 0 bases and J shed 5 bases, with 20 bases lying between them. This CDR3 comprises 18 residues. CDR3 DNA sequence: TGTGCTAGTGGTTTGGTGGATAGGGTACTAGGGCGAGACAATGAGCAGTTCTTC. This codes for CASGLVDRVLGRDNEQFF.

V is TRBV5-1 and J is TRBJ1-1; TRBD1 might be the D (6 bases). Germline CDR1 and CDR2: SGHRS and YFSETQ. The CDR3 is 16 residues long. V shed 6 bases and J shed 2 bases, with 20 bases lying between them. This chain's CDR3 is CASTSGGTGANTEAFF. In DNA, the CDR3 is TGCGCCAGCACGTCGGGGGGGACGGGGGCCAACACTGAAGCTTTCTTT.

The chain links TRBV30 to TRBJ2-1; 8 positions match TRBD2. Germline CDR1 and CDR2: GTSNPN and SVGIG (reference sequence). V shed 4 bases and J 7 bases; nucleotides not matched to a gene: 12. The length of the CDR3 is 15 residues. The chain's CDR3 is CAWNLGSGGRNEQFF. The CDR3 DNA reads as TGTGCCTGGAATCTTGGGAGCGGGGGTCGAAATGAGCAGTTCTTC.

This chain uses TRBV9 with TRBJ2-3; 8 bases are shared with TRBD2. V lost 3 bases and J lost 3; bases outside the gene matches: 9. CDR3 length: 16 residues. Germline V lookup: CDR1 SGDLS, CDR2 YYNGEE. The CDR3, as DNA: TGTGCCAGCAGCGGCCGCACTAGCGGTTCTACAGATACGCAGTATTTT. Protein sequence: CASSGRTSGSTDTQYF.

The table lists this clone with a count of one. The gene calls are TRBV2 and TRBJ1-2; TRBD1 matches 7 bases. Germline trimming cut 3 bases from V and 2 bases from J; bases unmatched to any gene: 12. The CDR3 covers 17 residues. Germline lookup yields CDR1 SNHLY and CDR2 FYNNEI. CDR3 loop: CASSEFSPRQGNYGYTF. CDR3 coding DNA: TGTGCCAGCAGTGAGTTTTCCCCCAGACAGGGCAACTATGGCTACACCTTC.

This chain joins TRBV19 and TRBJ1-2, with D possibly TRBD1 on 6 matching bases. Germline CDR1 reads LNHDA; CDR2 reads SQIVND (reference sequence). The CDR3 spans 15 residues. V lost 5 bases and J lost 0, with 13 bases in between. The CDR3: CASSFQGRANYGYTF. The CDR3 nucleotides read TGTGCCAGTAGTTTCCAGGGGAGAGCTAACTATGGCTACACCTTC.

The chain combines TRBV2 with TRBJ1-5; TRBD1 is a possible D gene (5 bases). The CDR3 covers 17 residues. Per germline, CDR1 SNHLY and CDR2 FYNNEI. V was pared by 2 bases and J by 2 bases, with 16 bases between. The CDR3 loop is CASSETPGLLGNQPQHF. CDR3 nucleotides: TGTGCCAGCAGTGAAACCCCGGGACTATTAGGCAATCAGCCCCAGCATTTT.

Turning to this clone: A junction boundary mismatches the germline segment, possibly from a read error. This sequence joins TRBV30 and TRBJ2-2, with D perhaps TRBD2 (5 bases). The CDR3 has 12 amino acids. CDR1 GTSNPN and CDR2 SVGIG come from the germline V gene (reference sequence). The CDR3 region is CAWGLGHRGAVF. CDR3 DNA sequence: TGTGCCTGGGGCCTTGGGCACCGGGGAGCTGTTTTT.

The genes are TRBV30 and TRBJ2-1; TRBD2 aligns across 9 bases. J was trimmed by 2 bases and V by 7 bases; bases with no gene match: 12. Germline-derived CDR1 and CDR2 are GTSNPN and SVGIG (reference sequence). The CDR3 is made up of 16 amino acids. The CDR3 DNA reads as TGTGCCTCTGCTCGGGCGGGGGGGCCGACCTACAATGAGCAGTTCTTC. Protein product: CASARAGGPTYNEQFF.